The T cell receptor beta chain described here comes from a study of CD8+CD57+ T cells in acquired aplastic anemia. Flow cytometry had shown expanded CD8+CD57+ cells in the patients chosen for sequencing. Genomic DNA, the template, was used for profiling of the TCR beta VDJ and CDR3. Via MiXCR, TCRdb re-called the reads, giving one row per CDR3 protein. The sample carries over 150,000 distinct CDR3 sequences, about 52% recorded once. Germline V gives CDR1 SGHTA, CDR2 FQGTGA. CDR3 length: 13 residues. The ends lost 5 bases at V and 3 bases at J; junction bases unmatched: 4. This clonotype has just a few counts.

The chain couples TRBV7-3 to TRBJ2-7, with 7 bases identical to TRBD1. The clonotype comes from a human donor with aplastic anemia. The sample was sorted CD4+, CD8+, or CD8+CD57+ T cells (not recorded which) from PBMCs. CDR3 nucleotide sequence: TGTGCCAGCAGCACCCGACAGGGCTACGAGCAGTACTTC. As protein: CASSTRQGYEQYF. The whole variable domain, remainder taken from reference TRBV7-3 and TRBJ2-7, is GAGVSQTPSNKVTEKGKYVELRCDPISGHTALYWYRQSLGQGPEFLIYFQGTGAADDSGLPNDRFFAVRPEGSVSTLKIQRTERGDSAVYLCASSTRQGYEQYFGPGTRLTVT.